This entry features one T cell receptor (beta chain) sequence. Trimming left V 4 bases short and J 4 bases short, with 9 bases between. This CDR3 is 13 amino acids long. The germline V gene has CDR1 SGHRS and CDR2 YFSETQ. The record originates from a study of blood T cell repertoires in COVID-19. About the research overall: T cells, B-cell-depleted T cells, or PBMCs provided the cDNA or gDNA that served as material.

In the source study's methods: Nucleated cell number was recorded as an estimate derived from reference gene primer amplification. The repertoire was sequenced with immunoSEQ multiplex PCR; TCRdb's copy has only in-frame clones and lacks some. From that table come the V and J calls and clone size; the DNA was used to work out D and trimming. The sample holds tens of thousands of clones, about 87% seen once. The chain combines TRBV5-1 with TRBJ1-5; tentatively, D is TRBD1 (6 bases). Sequenced: peripheral blood. The TCR originated in a woman aged 50 to 60 with acute or convalescent COVID-19. CDR3 residues: CASSNDRNQPQHF. CDR3 nucleotides: TGCGCCAGCAGCAATGACAGGAATCAGCCCCAGCATTTT.